The clone carrying this T cell receptor beta chain has only a few counts. Its specificity is not known. CDR1 and CDR2 (germline): SQVTM, ANQGSEA. V gave up 4 bases and J gave up 3 bases, with 13 bases separating them. This CDR3 has 13 residues. The data were obtained in a study of blood T cells in healthy people across ages. The study, taken as a whole, reports: PBMCs that were unsorted prevented a conclusive naive versus antigen-experienced comparison.

Combining a sample-barcoded 5' primer with a J-beta primer mix, a second PCR ran for roughly 6 to 12 cycles. Researchers report that a template-switch adaptor with 12 random nucleotides tagged each cDNA molecule. TCRdb reanalysed the 5' RACE reads using MiXCR and keeps one entry per CDR3 protein. The sample has about 970,000 distinct CDR3 sequences, 51% seen once; the top ten hold roughly a fifth. The specimen sequenced was blood. The chain is built from TRBV29-1 and TRBJ2-7; tentatively, D is TRBD1 or TRBD2 (5 bases each). The receptor was isolated from a woman aged 60 to 75 in good health. The CDR3 bases are TGCAGCGTTGTTAGGGGACCCCACTACGAGCAGTACTTC. It yields the protein CSVVRGPHYEQYF.